Below, 17 T cell receptor beta chains from the same sample are listed, as sequenced in a study of T-cell memory formation after mild COVID-19. Via MiXCR, TCRdb re-called the 5' RACE reads, giving one row per CDR3 protein. The sample comprises about 100,000 distinct CDR3 sequences, 14% of which are singletons, and 39% rests with the top ten. Sequencing used PBMCs or a T cell subset sorted from them (not recorded which). Receptor source: a man aged 18 to 29 who had mild COVID-19 (a few samples of this study predate the infection). Cell type and time point are not known.

This clonotype was observed a handful of times. V is TRBV6-5 and J is TRBJ1-3, with D perhaps matching TRBD1 (5 bases). This CDR3 is built from 18 residues. V was cut by 4 bases and J by 2 bases, with 21 bases left in between. CDR1 and CDR2 from the germline V gene are MNHEY and SVGAGI. In nucleotides, the CDR3 is TGTGCCAGCAGTTTTACCTCGGGGGGTTCTGTCGCTGGAAACACCATATATTTT. Amino acid sequence: CASSFTSGGSVAGNTIYF.

There are a few counts of this clonotype. J is TRBJ2-7 and V is TRBV2; 8 nucleotides line up with TRBD2. This CDR3 spans 15 amino acids. CDR1 SNHLY and CDR2 FYNNEI come from the germline V gene. With 3 bases clipped from V and 0 bases from J, the junction kept 4 bases outside the gene matches. The CDR3 bases are TGTGCCAGCAGTGATTTAGCGGGGAGCTCCTACGAGCAGTACTTC. Its translation is CASSDLAGSSYEQYF. Drawing the rest from reference TRBV2 and TRBJ2-7, the complete variable domain is EPEVTQTPSHQVTQMGQEVILRCVPISNHLYFYWYRQILGQKVEFLVSFYNNEISEKSEIFDDQFSVERPDGSNFTLKIRSTKLEDSAMYFCASSDLAGSSYEQYFGPGTRLTVT.

This clonotype was detected a few times. V usage is TRBV12-3 or TRBV12-4 and J usage is TRBJ1-2, with unresolved D. The CDR3 loop spans 10 amino acids. The CDR3 spells CATLKVGYTF. The CDR3 DNA follows: TGTGCTACACTGAAAGTCGGCTACACCTTC.

This clonotype was recorded a few times. The chain recombines TRBV4-1 with TRBJ1-6; weak D call: TRBD1 (5 bases). The V and J ends lost 3 bases and 6 bases respectively, with 9 bases between them. Germline V gene sequence: CDR1 MGHRA, CDR2 YSYEKL. The CDR3 loop spans 14 amino acids. The CDR3 protein is CASSQPGRNSPLHF. The CDR3 DNA reads as TGCGCCAGCAGCCAGCCGGGACGTAATTCACCCCTCCACTTT.

V gene TRBV6-6 combines with J gene TRBJ1-2; 9 nucleotides line up with TRBD1. The CDR3 runs to 12 residues. Germline trimming cut 8 bases from V and 5 bases from J; bases unmatched to any gene: 3. In germline, CDR1 is MNHNY, CDR2 SVGAGI (reference sequence). CDR3 bases: TGTGCCAGCCGGACAGGGGATTATGGCTACACCTTC. This translates into CASRTGDYGYTF.

The sample holds a few counts of this clonotype. This chain connects TRBV7-6 to TRBJ2-2; 7 bases line up with TRBD1. Germline V lookup: CDR1 SGHVS, CDR2 FNYEAQ. The junction had 3 bases not matched to a gene; V was cut back by 1 base and J by 7 bases. The CDR3 runs to 14 residues. The CDR3 DNA follows: TGTGCCAGCAGCTTAGGACAGGGTAGCGGGGAGCTGTTTTTT. Residues: CASSLGQGSGELFF. Complete variable domain (other parts from reference TRBV7-6 and TRBJ2-2): GAGVSQSPRYKVTKRGQDVALRCDPISGHVSLYWYRQALGQGPEFLTYFNYEAQQDKSGLPNDRFSAERPEGSISTLTIQRTEQRDSAMYRCASSLGQGSGELFFGEGSRLTVL.

A few counts support this clonotype. The V call is TRBV4-1, the J call TRBJ2-5; no firm D call. Germline V gene lookup returns CDR1 MGHRA and CDR2 YSYEKL. The CDR3 totals 15 residues. Trimming took 3 bases from V and 1 from J, leaving 12 bases between them. The CDR3 nucleotides are TGCGCCAGCAGCCAGAATCTCGGGTCCCAAGAGACCCAGTACTTC. Translation gives CASSQNLGSQETQYF.

This clonotype was recorded a few times. V is TRBV4-3 and J is TRBJ2-1; a possible D gene is TRBD1 (5 bases). The V gene lost 0 bases and the J gene lost 8 bases, with 11 bases spanning the gap. The CDR3 is 14 residues long. Germline loops: CDR1 LGHNA, CDR2 YSLEER. The CDR3 loop is CASSQDRVPDEQFF. CDR3 coding DNA: TGCGCCAGCAGCCAAGACAGGGTGCCTGATGAGCAGTTCTTC.

J is TRBJ2-3 and V is TRBV4-1; 7 bases fit TRBD2. Germline V CDR1 and CDR2: MGHRA, YSYEKL. The length of the CDR3 is 16 residues. Trimming cost V 1 base and J 4 bases; bases outside gene matches: 8. CDR3 in amino acids: CASSQVGTKESDTQYF. DNA of the CDR3: TGCGCCAGCAGCCAAGTGGGGACTAAAGAATCAGATACGCAGTATTTT.

This clonotype was observed at least ten times. V and J are TRBV6-2 or TRBV6-3 and TRBJ2-5; D is unresolved. The CDR3 length is 13 residues. V lost 2 bases to trimming and J lost 2 bases, with 6 bases between them. The germline V gene encodes CDR1 MNHEY and CDR2 SVGEGT. The CDR3 sequence is CASSYREQETQYF. The CDR3 DNA reads as TGTGCCAGCAGTTACAGGGAACAAGAGACCCAGTACTTC.

Only a few counts were recorded for this clonotype. The chain links TRBV4-2 to TRBJ1-2; 7 positions agree with TRBD1. With 4 bases clipped from V and 5 bases from J, the junction kept 10 bases outside the gene matches. The V gene's germline CDR1 is LGHNA and CDR2 YNFKEQ. The CDR3 contains 15 residues. CDR3 amino acids: CASSRDPTGRYGYTF. CDR3 bases: TGTGCCAGCAGCCGGGATCCGACAGGGAGATATGGCTACACCTTC.

The gene calls are TRBV4-3 and TRBJ2-3, with 9 bases matching TRBD1. The germline gives CDR1 LGHNA, CDR2 YSLEER. The CDR3 is 16 residues long. The junction had 4 bases not matched to a gene; V was cut back by 3 bases and J by 0 bases. In nucleotides, the CDR3 is TGCGCCAGCAGCCAGGGGACAGGGCCCAGCACAGATACGCAGTATTTT. Its translation: CASSQGTGPSTDTQYF.

At least ten counts were recorded for this clonotype. The chain carries TRBV4-3 and TRBJ2-2; 7 bases are a match to TRBD1. Germline V lookup: CDR1 LGHNA, CDR2 YSLEER. V dropped 4 bases and J dropped 2; count of bases not matched to a gene: 7. The CDR3 is 16 amino acids. The CDR3 here is CASSRRDSQNTGELFF. CDR3 DNA sequence: TGCGCCAGCAGCCGACGGGACAGTCAAAACACCGGGGAGCTGTTTTTT.

The table lists this clonotype with many counts. This rearrangement joins TRBV15 to TRBJ2-5, with D unclear. This CDR3 is 14 amino acids long. Trimming left V 0 bases short and J 4 bases short, with 9 bases between. Germline V gene data show CDR1 as LNHNV and CDR2 as YYDKDF (reference sequence). The CDR3 reads CATSRDRRGETQYF. The CDR3, as DNA: TGTGCCACCAGCAGAGATCGGAGAGGAGAGACCCAGTACTTC. Looking up the rest from reference TRBV15 and TRBJ2-5 gives the full variable domain: DAMVIQNPRYQVTQFGKPVTLSCSQTLNHNVMYWYQQKSSQAPKLLFHYYDKDFNNEADTPDNFQSRRPNTSFCFLDIRSPGLGDTAMYLCATSRDRRGETQYFGPGTRLLVL.

The chain combines TRBV6-2 or TRBV6-3 with TRBJ2-3; D remains ambiguous. This CDR3 comprises 15 residues. The V end was cut by 0 bases, the J end by 0 bases, with 7 bases between. CDR1 and CDR2 from the germline V gene are MNHEY and SVGEGT. CDR3 sequence: CASSYSSTSTDTQYF. The CDR3, as DNA: TGTGCCAGCAGTTACTCTAGTACTAGCACAGATACGCAGTATTTT.

In its sample, this clonotype was seen many times. This chain links TRBV6-5 with TRBJ1-6; 7 nucleotides match TRBD1. The CDR3 loop spans 14 amino acids. The ends lost 6 bases at V and 7 bases at J; junction bases unmatched: 6. Germline CDR1 MNHEY, CDR2 SVGAGI. As DNA, the CDR3 is TGTGCCAGCAGACCGACAGGGAGGAATTCACCCCTCCACTTT. It codes for CASRPTGRNSPLHF.

This clonotype was picked up a small number of times. This chain connects TRBV6-2 or TRBV6-3 to TRBJ2-7; D unclear. CDR3 size: 12 residues. With 2 bases removed from V and 2 bases from J, the gap between germline ends came to 4 bases. Germline V CDR1 and CDR2: MNHEY, SVGEGT. CDR3 loop: CASSYNPYEQYV. CDR3 DNA: TGTGCCAGCAGTTACAACCCCTACGAGCAGTACGTC.